Below are 25 T cell receptor beta chains sequenced from a single sample in a study of blood T cell repertoires in COVID-19. Sequenced by immunoSEQ multiplex PCR; TCRdb stores in-frame clones only, minus some. Of over 200,000 clones in the sample, roughly 86% were seen once. The sample comprised peripheral blood. These receptors all come from a woman in her 30s with acute or convalescent COVID-19.

The chain is built from TRBV7-8 and TRBJ1-2; D is unclear. The CDR3 is 13 amino acids. Germline loops: CDR1 SGHVS, CDR2 FQNEAQ. The ends were cut back, 1 base at V and 7 bases at J, with 10 bases in the middle. The CDR3 loop reads CASSLDGRVGYTF. The CDR3 nucleotides read TGTGCCAGCAGCTTAGACGGCCGGGTTGGCTACACCTTC. The variable domain in full, with the rest retrieved from reference TRBV7-8 and TRBJ1-2, is GAGVSQSPRYKVAKRGQDVALRCDPISGHVSLFWYQQALGQGPEFLTYFQNEAQLDKSGLPSDRFFAERPEGSVSTLKIQRTQQEDSAVYLCASSLDGRVGYTFGSGTRLTVV.

The chain links TRBV5-1 to TRBJ2-5; D gene unclear. Germline-derived CDR1 and CDR2 are SGHRS and YFSETQ. This CDR3 is 12 amino acids long. Trimming cost V 4 bases and J 5 bases, with 9 bases left between them. The chain's CDR3 is CASSVTGETQYF. DNA for the CDR3: TGCGCCAGCAGCGTGACGGGTGAGACCCAGTACTTC.

This chain links TRBV15 with TRBJ2-1; TRBD1 matches 7 bases. The CDR3 runs 15 residues. Germline CDR1 and CDR2: LNHNV and YYDKDF (reference sequence). The ends lost 0 bases at V and 6 bases at J; junction bases unmatched: 5. CDR3 bases: TGTGCCACCAGCAGAGATTGGGCAGGGGGCAATGAGCAGTTCTTC. Its translation is CATSRDWAGGNEQFF.

This clone was counted a single time. DNA of the CDR3: TGTGCCAGCAGCCAAGTCCGGAGTAGCGGGAGGGGGATCTCCTACAATGAGCAGTTCTTC. It specifies CASSQVRSSGRGISYNEQFF. The chain uses TRBV14 and TRBJ2-1, with TRBD2 matching over 11 bases. The V and J ends lost 1 base and 0 bases, in that order; junction bases with no gene match: 11. There are 20 residues in the CDR3. CDR1 and CDR2 (germline): SGHDN, FVKESK.

The V and J genes are TRBV4-1 and TRBJ2-1; TRBD1 aligns across 9 bases. J gave up 12 bases and V 8 bases, and 14 bases lay outside the gene matches. This CDR3 comprises 14 residues. Germline CDR1 MGHRA, CDR2 YSYEKL. As DNA, the CDR3 is TGCGCCAGCGGACGGACAGGGGAAACTATTATGCAGTTCTTC. As protein: CASGRTGETIMQFF.

J is TRBJ2-5 and V is TRBV29-1; D remains ambiguous. The CDR3 loop spans 13 amino acids. The V and J ends lost 4 bases and 1 base respectively, with 10 bases between them. Per the germline V gene, CDR1 is SQVTM and CDR2 is ANQGSEA. CDR3 sequence reads: CSVGRSVQETQYF. The CDR3 DNA is TGCAGCGTTGGTCGGAGCGTCCAAGAGACCCAGTACTTC.

This chain links TRBV9 with TRBJ2-3; a possible D gene is TRBD2 (6 bases). CDR3 length: 14 residues. The germline V gene has CDR1 SGDLS and CDR2 YYNGEE. V was trimmed by 0 bases and J by 6 bases, leaving 11 bases between them. CDR3 in DNA: TGTGCCAGCAGCGTAGATGGGGGGACGGATACGCAGTATTTT. Translating gives CASSVDGGTDTQYF.

In its sample, this clone was seen once. The genes are TRBV4-3 and TRBJ1-5, with TRBD1 identical over 8 bases. V dropped 0 bases and J dropped 7; count of bases not matched to a gene: 14. The CDR3 loop spans 18 amino acids. Germline CDR1 is LGHNA and CDR2 is YSLEER. CDR3 amino acids: CASSQDVTGTGGGQPQHF. The CDR3 DNA reads TGCGCCAGCAGCCAAGATGTTACGGGAACAGGGGGAGGGCAGCCCCAGCATTTT.

The chain couples TRBV6-2 or TRBV6-3 to TRBJ1-5, with D hard to call. The CDR3 is 16 amino acids. The ends were cut back, 6 bases at V and 1 base at J, with 16 bases in the middle. CDR1 MNHEY and CDR2 SVGEGT come from the germline V gene. CDR3 protein: CASSRTGEGSNQPQHF. DNA for the CDR3: TGTGCCAGCAGCCGGACCGGGGAGGGCAGCAATCAGCCCCAGCATTTT.

This clone was counted a few times. The rearrangement uses TRBV14 and TRBJ1-4, with D possibly TRBD1 on 5 matching bases. Germline CDR1 SGHDN, CDR2 FVKESK. This CDR3 comprises 14 residues. Trimming cost V 3 bases and J 2 bases, with 7 bases left between them. The CDR3 protein is CASSQTVTNEKLFF. The CDR3, as DNA: TGTGCCAGCAGCCAGACAGTTACTAATGAAAAACTGTTTTTT.

In this sample, this clone turned up once. The chain couples TRBV27 to TRBJ2-7; TRBD1 is a possible D gene (5 bases). The V and J ends lost 5 bases and 3 bases respectively, with 8 bases between them. Germline assignment: CDR1 MNHEY and CDR2 SMNVEV (reference sequence). The CDR3 is 12 residues long. The CDR3 DNA reads TGTGCCAGCAGTCCCCAGGGCTACGAGCAGTACTTC. This gives the protein CASSPQGYEQYF.

This chain links TRBV10-3 with TRBJ2-2; D is undetermined. Germline V gives CDR1 ENHRY, CDR2 SYGVKD. Trimming took off 3 bases at V and 7 bases at J, with 6 bases between the two ends. CDR3 size: 12 residues. CDR3 sequence (DNA): TGTGCCATCAGTGACCTGAGCGGGGAGCTGTTTTTT. Amino acid sequence: CAISDLSGELFF.

J is TRBJ1-1 and V is TRBV27, with 10 bases identical to TRBD1. Trimming removed 0 bases from V and 6 bases from J; junction bases left unmatched: 7. This CDR3 is 16 amino acids long. Germline V gene data show CDR1 as MNHEY and CDR2 as SMNVEV (reference sequence). CDR3 nucleotides: TGTGCCAGCAGTTTATCATGGCGAGGACAGGGGGCTGAAGCTTTCTTT. Translation: CASSLSWRGQGAEAFF.

This clone came up a few times. This sequence joins TRBV7-2 and TRBJ1-1; D is unclear. This CDR3 region has 14 residues. CDR1 and CDR2 (germline): SGHTA, FQGNSA. The V and J ends lost 5 bases and 4 bases respectively, with 14 bases between them. CDR3 DNA sequence: TGTGCCAGCAGCGCCGGCGGGGTTGTCACTGAAGCTTTCTTT. Its protein product is CASSAGGVVTEAFF.

The rearrangement joins TRBV4-2 to TRBJ1-5, with 9 bases aligning to TRBD1. This CDR3 is 15 amino acids long. CDR1 LGHNA and CDR2 YNFKEQ come from the germline V gene. V gave up 5 bases and J gave up 1 base; unmatched junction bases: 3. CDR3 protein: CASSEGTGSNQPQHF. DNA of the CDR3: TGTGCCAGCAGCGAGGGGACAGGGAGCAATCAGCCCCAGCATTTT.

The rearrangement links TRBV6-5 to TRBJ1-3; 8 nucleotides align to TRBD1. V shed 8 bases, J shed 0 bases, and the junction held 3 bases outside the gene matches. The CDR3 extends over 14 amino acids. Germline CDR1 MNHEY, CDR2 SVGAGI. The CDR3 loop reads CASDRGVSGNTIYF. As DNA, the CDR3 is TGTGCCAGCGACAGGGGCGTCTCTGGAAACACCATATATTTT.

This clone came up once. V usage is TRBV28 and J usage is TRBJ2-1; possibly TRBD1 for D (6 bases). From germline, CDR1 is MDHEN and CDR2 SYDVKM. CDR3 length equals 12 residues. V was clipped by 7 bases and J by 11 bases, with 15 bases between them. The CDR3 spells CASTLPRGKQFF. The CDR3 bases are TGTGCCAGCACCCTCCCCAGGGGAAAGCAGTTCTTC.

This chain connects TRBV11-3 to TRBJ2-1; 7 nucleotides align to TRBD2. The CDR3 runs to 17 residues. Germline V CDR1 and CDR2: SGHNT, YENEEA. J lost 9 bases, V lost 1 base, and 15 bases had no gene match. The CDR3 loop reads CASSLVSSGRASIEQFF. The CDR3 DNA is TGTGCCAGCAGCTTAGTATCTTCGGGGAGGGCCTCGATTGAGCAGTTCTTC.

This chain uses TRBV6-5 with TRBJ2-7, with D possibly being TRBD1 (6 bases). Germline CDR1 and CDR2: MNHEY and SVGAGI. The CDR3 runs 15 residues. Between the trimmed V and J ends, which lost 0 bases and 0 bases, there was a span of 9 bases. The CDR3 DNA reads TGTGCCAGCAGTTACTCTGGGGGCGCCTCCTACGAGCAGTACTTC. Translating it yields CASSYSGGASYEQYF.

The gene calls are TRBV5-6 and TRBJ2-5; 8 bases map to TRBD2. The V gene's germline CDR1 is SGHDT and CDR2 YYEEEE. V shed 2 bases, J shed 3 bases, and the junction held 3 bases outside the gene matches. This CDR3 has 14 amino acids. The CDR3: CASSLAGEEETQYF. In DNA, the CDR3 is TGTGCCAGCAGCTTAGCGGGAGAGGAAGAGACCCAGTACTTC.

The rearrangement links TRBV5-1 to TRBJ2-1, with 7 bases that match TRBD2. Trimming took 2 bases from V and 7 from J; bases not matched to a gene: 12. The CDR3 is made up of 16 amino acids. The germline V gene has CDR1 SGHRS and CDR2 YFSETQ. The CDR3 is CASSLGNGRRGNEQFF. Here the CDR3 DNA reads TGCGCCAGCAGCTTAGGCAATGGCCGGCGGGGGAATGAGCAGTTCTTC.

This chain connects TRBV27 to TRBJ2-7, with 11 bases identical to TRBD1. The germline V gene has CDR1 MNHEY and CDR2 SMNVEV (reference sequence). This CDR3 contains 14 residues. V gave up 7 bases and J gave up 3 bases; unmatched junction bases: 5. DNA for the CDR3: TGTGCCAGCATTCCGGGACAGGGGGTCTACGAGCAGTACTTC. Translating gives CASIPGQGVYEQYF.

The chain employs TRBV5-4 and TRBJ1-2; D remains ambiguous. The CDR3 covers 14 residues. The V end was cut by 4 bases, the J end by 4 bases, with 14 bases between. The germline V gene encodes CDR1 SGHNT and CDR2 YYREEE (reference sequence). DNA for the CDR3: TGTGCCAGCAGCCCAAATAGTCCGGTCTATGGCTACACCTTC. Amino acid sequence: CASSPNSPVYGYTF.

The chain joins TRBV6-2 or TRBV6-3 to TRBJ2-5; D unclear. V gave up 2 bases and J gave up 5 bases, with 12 bases separating them. The CDR3 spans 14 residues. Germline CDR1 reads MNHEY; CDR2 reads SVGEGT. The CDR3 nucleotides are TGTGCCAGCAGTTACCGAATGCGCTTCGAGACCCAGTACTTC. Translated: CASSYRMRFETQYF.

V usage is TRBV15 and J usage is TRBJ1-6, with D possibly being TRBD1 (5 bases). V lost 3 bases to trimming and J lost 4 bases, with 10 bases between them. Looked up from germline, CDR1 is LNHNV and CDR2 is YYDKDF (reference sequence). The CDR3 is 15 amino acids. CDR3 residues: CATSRVQEYNSPLHF. DNA of the CDR3: TGTGCCACCAGCAGGGTACAGGAGTATAATTCACCCCTCCACTTT.